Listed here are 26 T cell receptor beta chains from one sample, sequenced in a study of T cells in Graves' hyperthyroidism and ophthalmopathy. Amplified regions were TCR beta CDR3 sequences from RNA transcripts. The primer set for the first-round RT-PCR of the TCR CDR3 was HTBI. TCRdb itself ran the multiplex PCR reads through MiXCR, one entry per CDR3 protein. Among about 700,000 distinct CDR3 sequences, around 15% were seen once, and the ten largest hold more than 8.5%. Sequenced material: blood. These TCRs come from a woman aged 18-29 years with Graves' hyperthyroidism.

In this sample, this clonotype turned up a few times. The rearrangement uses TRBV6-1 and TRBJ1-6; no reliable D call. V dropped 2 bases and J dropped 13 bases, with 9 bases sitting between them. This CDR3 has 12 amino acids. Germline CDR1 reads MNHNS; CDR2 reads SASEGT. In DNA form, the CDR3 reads TGTGCCAGCAGTGAAACGATTCCTCCCCTCCACTTT. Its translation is CASSETIPPLHF.

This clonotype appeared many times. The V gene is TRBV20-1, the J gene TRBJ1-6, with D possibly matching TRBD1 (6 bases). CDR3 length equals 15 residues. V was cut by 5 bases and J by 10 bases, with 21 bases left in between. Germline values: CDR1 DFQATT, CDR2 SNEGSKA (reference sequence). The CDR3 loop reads CSAPQGKGMGSPLHF. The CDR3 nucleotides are TGCAGTGCTCCTCAGGGGAAAGGGATGGGATCACCCCTCCACTTT.

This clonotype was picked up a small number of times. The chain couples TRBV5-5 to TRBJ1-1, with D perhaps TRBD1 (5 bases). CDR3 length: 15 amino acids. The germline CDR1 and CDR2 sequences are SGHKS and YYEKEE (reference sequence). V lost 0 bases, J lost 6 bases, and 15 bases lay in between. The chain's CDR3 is CASSLELRGDSEAFF. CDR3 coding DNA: TGTGCCAGCAGCTTGGAGCTGCGGGGGGACTCTGAAGCTTTCTTT.

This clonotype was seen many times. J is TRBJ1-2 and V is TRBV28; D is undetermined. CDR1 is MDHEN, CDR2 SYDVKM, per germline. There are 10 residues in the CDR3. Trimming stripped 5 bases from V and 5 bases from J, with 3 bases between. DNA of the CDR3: TGTGCCAGCAGTAGGTATGGCTACACCTTC. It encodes CASSRYGYTF.

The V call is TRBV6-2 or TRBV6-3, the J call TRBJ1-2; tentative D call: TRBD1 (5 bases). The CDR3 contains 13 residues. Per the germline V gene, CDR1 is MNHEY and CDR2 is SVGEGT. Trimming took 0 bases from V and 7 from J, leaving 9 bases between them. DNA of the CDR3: TGTGCCAGCAGTTACTCCAAGGGACCTGGCTACACCTTC. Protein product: CASSYSKGPGYTF.

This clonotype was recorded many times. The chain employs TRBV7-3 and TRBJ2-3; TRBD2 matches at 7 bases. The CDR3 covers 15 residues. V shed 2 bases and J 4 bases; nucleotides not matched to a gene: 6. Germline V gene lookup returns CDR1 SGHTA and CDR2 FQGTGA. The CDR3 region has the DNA TGTGCCAGCAGCTTATGGGCGGGAGCCTCAGATACGCAGTATTTT. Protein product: CASSLWAGASDTQYF.

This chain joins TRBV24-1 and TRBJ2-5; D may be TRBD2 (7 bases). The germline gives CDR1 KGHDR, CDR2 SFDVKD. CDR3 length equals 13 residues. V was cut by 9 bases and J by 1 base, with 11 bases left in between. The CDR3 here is CATLGGPQETQYF. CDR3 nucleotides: TGTGCCACCTTGGGGGGGCCCCAAGAGACCCAGTACTTC.

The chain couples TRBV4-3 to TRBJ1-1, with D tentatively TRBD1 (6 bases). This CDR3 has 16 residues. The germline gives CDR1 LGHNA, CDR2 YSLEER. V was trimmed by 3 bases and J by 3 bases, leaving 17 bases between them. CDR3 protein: CASSQRMGGLHTEAFF. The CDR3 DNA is TGCGCCAGCAGCCAGCGGATGGGGGGCCTTCACACTGAAGCTTTCTTT.

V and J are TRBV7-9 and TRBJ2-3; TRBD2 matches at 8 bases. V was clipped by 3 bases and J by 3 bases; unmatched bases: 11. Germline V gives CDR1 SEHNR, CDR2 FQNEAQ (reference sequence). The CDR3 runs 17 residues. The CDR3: CASSFVPAGVATDTQYF. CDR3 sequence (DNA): TGTGCCAGCAGCTTTGTCCCAGCGGGAGTAGCAACAGATACGCAGTATTTT.

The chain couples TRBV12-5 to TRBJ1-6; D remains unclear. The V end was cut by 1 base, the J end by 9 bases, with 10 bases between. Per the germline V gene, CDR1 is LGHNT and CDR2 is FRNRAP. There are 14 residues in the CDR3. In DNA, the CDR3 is TGTGCTAGTGGTTTGGGGTTCTCTCGTTCACCCCTCCACTTT. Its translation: CASGLGFSRSPLHF.

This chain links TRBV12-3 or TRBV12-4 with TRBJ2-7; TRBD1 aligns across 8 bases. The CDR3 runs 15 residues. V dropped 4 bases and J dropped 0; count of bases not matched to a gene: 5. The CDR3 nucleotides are TGTGCCAGCAGTTCCGCCGGGACAGGCTCCTACGAGCAGTACTTC. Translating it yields CASSSAGTGSYEQYF.

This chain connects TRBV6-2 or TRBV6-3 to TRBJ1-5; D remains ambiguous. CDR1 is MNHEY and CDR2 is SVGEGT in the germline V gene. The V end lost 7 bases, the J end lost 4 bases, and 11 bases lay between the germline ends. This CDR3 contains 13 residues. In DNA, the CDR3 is TGTGCCAGCATGAGGCAGGTTAATCAGCCCCAGCATTTT. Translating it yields CASMRQVNQPQHF.

Here the CDR3 DNA reads TGCGCCAGCAGCCAAATCCCCCCCCCCTTGGGGTTCGTCAAAAACATTCAGTACTTC. It translates to CASSQIPPPLGFVKNIQYF. The rearrangement joins TRBV4-1 to TRBJ2-4; D call uncertain. With 2 bases removed from V and 3 bases from J, the gap between germline ends came to 23 bases. The CDR3 contains 19 residues. CDR1 is MGHRA and CDR2 is YSYEKL in the germline V gene.

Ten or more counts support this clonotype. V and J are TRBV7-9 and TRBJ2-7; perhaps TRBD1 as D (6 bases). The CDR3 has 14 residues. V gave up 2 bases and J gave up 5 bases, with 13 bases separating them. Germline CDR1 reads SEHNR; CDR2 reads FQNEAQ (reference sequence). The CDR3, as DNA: TGTGCCAGCAGCTTATCCCCCCGACAGGACGAGCAGTACTTC. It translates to CASSLSPRQDEQYF.

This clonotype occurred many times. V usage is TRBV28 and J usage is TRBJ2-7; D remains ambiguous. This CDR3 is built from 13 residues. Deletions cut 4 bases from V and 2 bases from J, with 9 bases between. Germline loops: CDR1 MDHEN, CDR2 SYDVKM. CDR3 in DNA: TGTGCCAGCAGTTGGGCCGGTACCTACGAGCAGTACTTC. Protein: CASSWAGTYEQYF. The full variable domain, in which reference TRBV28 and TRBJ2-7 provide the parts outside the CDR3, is DVKVTQSSRYLVKRTGEKVFLECVQDMDHENMFWYRQDPGLGLRLIYFSYDVKMKEKGDIPEGYSVSREKKERFSLILESASTNQTSMYLCASSWAGTYEQYFGPGTRLTVT.

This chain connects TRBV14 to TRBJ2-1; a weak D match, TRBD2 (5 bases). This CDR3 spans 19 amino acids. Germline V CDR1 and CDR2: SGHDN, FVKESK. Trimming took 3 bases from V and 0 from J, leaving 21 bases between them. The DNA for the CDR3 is TGTGCCAGCAGCCACACACACCGTATAAGAGGGAGCTCCTACAATGAGCAGTTCTTC. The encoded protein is CASSHTHRIRGSSYNEQFF.

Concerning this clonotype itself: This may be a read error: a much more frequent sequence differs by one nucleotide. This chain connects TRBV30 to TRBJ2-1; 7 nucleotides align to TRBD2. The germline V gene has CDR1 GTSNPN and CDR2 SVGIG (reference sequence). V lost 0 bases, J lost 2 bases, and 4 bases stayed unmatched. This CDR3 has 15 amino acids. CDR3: CAWSVLGGAYNEQFF. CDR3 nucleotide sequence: TGTGCCTGGAGTGTACTGGGAGGGGCCTACAATGAGCAGTTCTTC.

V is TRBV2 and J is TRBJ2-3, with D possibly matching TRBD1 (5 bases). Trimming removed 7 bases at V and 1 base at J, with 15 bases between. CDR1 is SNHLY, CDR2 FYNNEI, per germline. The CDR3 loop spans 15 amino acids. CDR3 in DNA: TGTGCCAGCAAGCGTCTACAAGGGGGCACAGATACGCAGTATTTT. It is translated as CASKRLQGGTDTQYF.

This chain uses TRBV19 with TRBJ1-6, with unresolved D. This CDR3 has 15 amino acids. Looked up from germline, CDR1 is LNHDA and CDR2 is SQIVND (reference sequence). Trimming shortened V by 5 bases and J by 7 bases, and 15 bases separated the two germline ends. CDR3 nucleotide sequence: TGTGCCAGTAGTCCCGAGAGGACGGCCAATTCACCCCTCCACTTT. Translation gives CASSPERTANSPLHF. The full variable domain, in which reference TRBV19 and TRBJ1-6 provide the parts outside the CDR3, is DGGITQSPKYLFRKEGQNVTLSCEQNLNHDAMYWYRQDPGQGLRLIYYSQIVNDFQKGDIAEGYSVSREKKESFPLTVTSAQKNPTAFYLCASSPERTANSPLHFGNGTRLTVT.

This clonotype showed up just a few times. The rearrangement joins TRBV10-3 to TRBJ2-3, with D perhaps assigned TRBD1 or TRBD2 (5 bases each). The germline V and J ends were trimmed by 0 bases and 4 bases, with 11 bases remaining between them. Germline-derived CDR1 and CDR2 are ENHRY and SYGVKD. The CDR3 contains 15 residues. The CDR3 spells CAISESGTGPDTQYF. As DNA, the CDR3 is TGTGCCATCAGTGAGTCGGGGACGGGCCCAGATACGCAGTATTTT.

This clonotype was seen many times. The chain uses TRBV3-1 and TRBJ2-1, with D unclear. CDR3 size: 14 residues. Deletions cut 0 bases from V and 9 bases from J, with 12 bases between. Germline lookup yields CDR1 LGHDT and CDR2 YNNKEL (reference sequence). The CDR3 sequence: CASSQDWAGVEQFF. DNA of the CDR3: TGTGCCAGCAGCCAAGATTGGGCAGGAGTTGAGCAGTTCTTC.

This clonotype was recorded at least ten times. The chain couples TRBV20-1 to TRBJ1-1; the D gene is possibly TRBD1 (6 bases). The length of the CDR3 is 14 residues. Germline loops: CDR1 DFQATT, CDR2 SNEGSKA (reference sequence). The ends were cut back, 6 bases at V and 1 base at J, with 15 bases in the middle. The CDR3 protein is CSAAREGGNTEAFF. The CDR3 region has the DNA TGCAGTGCCGCTCGGGAAGGGGGGAACACTGAAGCTTTCTTT.

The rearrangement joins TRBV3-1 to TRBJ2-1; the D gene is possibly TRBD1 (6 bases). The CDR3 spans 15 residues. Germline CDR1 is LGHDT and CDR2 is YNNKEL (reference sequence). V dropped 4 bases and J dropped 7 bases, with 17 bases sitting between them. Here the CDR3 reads CASSLKQGGSNEQFF. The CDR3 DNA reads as TGTGCCAGCAGCCTCAAACAGGGCGGGTCGAATGAGCAGTTCTTC.

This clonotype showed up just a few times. The CDR3 loop is CASSQQGQGLRETQYF. The CDR3 DNA follows: TGTGCCAGCAGCCAACAGGGACAGGGGCTTCGAGAGACCCAGTACTTC. The gene calls are TRBV28 and TRBJ2-5, with 10 bases fitting TRBD1. This CDR3 region has 16 residues. J was trimmed by 4 bases and V by 6 bases; bases with no gene match: 11. Germline loops: CDR1 MDHEN, CDR2 SYDVKM.

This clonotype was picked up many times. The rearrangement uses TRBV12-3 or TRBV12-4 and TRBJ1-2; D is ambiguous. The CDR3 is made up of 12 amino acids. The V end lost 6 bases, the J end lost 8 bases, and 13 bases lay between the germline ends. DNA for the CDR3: TGTGCCAGCAGGGGTGGGGAAGAGGGCTACACCTTC. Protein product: CASRGGEEGYTF.

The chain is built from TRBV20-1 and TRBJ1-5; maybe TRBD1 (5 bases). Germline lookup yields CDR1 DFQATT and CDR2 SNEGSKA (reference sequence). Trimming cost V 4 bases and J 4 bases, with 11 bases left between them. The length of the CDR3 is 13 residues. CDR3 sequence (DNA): TGCAGTGCTACGACAGCCCGTAATCAGCCCCAGCATTTT. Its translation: CSATTARNQPQHF.